Sequencing of this T cell receptor (beta chain) was carried out in a study of CD8 T cells in ankylosing spondylitis. In TCRdb, the 5' RACE reads were re-called with MiXCR into one record per CDR3 protein. This repertoire shows some 350,000 distinct CDR3 sequences, around 15% found once; its top ten account for roughly 1.1%. The CDR3 extends over 12 amino acids. V dropped 8 bases and J dropped 3 bases, with 11 bases sitting between them. The germline V gene has CDR1 SNHLY and CDR2 FYNNEI. This clonotype was seen a few times. The chain couples TRBV2 to TRBJ2-7; weak D call: TRBD2 (5 bases). The clonotype originates from a male donor with ankylosing spondylitis or in good health (not recorded which). Input material: blood, either unsorted or a sorted T cell fraction (not recorded which). The CDR3: CASDGRGYEQYF. CDR3 nucleotide sequence: TGTGCCAGCGATGGGAGAGGCTACGAGCAGTACTTC.